The entry below gives a single T cell receptor (beta chain) sequence along with its context. The antigen is not known. Trimming took off 4 bases at V and 6 bases at J, with 22 bases between the two ends. The germline CDR1 and CDR2 sequences are LGHDT and YNNKEL (reference sequence). The CDR3 is made up of 17 amino acids. The source of the sample is a study of blood T cells in healthy people across ages. Turning to the study itself: The capture of about one barcoded beta molecule per two T cells was achieved by template switching.

General study findings and limits: It was held that diversity estimates obtained from one million T cells represented underestimates. Higher naive T cell percentage went strongly together with higher TCR beta diversity. For the donors, CMV status was unknown and possibly confounded expanded clonotype changes.

A second PCR of 7 to 11 cycles used a sample-barcoded 5' primer and a J-beta primer mix. One entry per CDR3 protein, called by TCRdb with MiXCR from the 5' RACE reads. This table has 780,000 or so distinct CDR3 sequences, around three fifths appearing once. The receptor's source is a man between 40 and 49 years old in good health. The sequenced material came from blood. This sequence joins TRBV3-1 and TRBJ2-1; a possible D gene is TRBD2 (6 bases). The CDR3 region has the DNA TGTGCCAGCAGCCTAGACCCCCCGACGGCGGGGCGCAATGAGCAGTTCTTC. It translates to CASSLDPPTAGRNEQFF.